This T cell receptor (beta chain) came from a study of control samples from healthy donors and cancer patients. Here immunoSEQ multiplex PCR was the method, and the copy in TCRdb shows in-frame clones only, minus some. The sample records over 100,000 clones, approximately 88% being singletons. The ends lost 1 base at V and 6 bases at J; junction bases unmatched: 3. The V gene's germline CDR1 is GTSNPN and CDR2 SVGIG (reference sequence). This CDR3 region has 13 residues. This receptor was identified in a man aged 35-49 years in good health. The chain combines TRBV30 with TRBJ1-2, with 9 nucleotides matching TRBD1. Sample: blood. CDR3 sequence (DNA): TGTGCCTGGAGTGCCGGGACAGGGAATGGCTACACCTTC. This gives the protein CAWSAGTGNGYTF.